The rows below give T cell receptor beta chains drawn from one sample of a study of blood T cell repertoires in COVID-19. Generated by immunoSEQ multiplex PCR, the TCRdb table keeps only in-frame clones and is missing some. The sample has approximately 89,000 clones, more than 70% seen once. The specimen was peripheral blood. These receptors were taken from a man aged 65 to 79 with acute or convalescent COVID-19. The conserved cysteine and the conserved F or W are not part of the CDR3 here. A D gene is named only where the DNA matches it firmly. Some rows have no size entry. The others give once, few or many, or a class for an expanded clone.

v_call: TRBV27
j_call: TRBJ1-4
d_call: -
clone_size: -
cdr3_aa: ASSLWGRENEKLF

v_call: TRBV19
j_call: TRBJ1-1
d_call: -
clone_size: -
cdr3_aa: ASSIERGTAEAF

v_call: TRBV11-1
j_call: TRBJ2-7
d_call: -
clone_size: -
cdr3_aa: ASSLTGSSYEQY

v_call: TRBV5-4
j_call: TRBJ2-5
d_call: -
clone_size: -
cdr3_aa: ASRAGQGNPETQY

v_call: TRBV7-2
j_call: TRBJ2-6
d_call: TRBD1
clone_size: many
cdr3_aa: ASSLQGAGANVLT

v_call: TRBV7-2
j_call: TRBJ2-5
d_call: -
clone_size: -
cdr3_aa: ASSLVIQQETQY

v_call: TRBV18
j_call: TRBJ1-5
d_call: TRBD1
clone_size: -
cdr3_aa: ASSEGQVSNQPQH

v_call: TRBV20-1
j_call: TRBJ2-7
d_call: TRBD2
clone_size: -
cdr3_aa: SASPLAGGSYEQY

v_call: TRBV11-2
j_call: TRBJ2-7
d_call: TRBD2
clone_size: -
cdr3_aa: ASSLRTLGVGRVPYEQY

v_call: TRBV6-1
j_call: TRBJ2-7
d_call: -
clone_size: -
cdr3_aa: ASSEMSDNAYEQY

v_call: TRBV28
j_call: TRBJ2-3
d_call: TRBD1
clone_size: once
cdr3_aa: ASSATGGLDTQY

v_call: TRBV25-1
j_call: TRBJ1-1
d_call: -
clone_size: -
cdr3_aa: ASRTSGDLTEAF

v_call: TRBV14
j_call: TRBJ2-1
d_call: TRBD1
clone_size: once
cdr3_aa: ASSRQGYNEQF

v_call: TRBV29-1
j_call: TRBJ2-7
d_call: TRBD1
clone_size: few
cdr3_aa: SAVTTGVGEQY

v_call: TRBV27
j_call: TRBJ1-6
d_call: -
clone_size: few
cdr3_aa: ASSLHRASYNSPLH

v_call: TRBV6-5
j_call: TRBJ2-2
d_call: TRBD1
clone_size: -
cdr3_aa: ASSYQDRDRELF

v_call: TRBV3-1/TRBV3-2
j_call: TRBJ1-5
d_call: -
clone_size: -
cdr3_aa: ASSQARVTAQPQH

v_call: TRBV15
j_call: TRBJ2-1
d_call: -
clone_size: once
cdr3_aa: ATSRVRLSSYNEQF

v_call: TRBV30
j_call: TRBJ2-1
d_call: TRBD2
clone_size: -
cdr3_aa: AWSVRAGHELAGGHDEQF

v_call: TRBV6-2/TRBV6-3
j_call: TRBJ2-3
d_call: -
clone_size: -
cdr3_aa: ASSYQSSGTDTQY

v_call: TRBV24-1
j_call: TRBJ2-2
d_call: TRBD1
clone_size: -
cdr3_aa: ATSDIYRDRDTGELF

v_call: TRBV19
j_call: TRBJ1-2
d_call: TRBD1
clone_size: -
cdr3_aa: ASTHRQGWYYGYT

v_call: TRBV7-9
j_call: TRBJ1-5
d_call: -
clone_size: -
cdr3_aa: ASSLAGGEPQH

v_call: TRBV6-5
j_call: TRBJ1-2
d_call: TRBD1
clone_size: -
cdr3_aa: ASSPPGQAYGYT

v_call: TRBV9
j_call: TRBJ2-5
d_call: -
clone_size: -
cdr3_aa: ASSLGTPETQY

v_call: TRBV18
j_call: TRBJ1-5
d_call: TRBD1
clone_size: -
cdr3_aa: ASSPGQGGSVPQH

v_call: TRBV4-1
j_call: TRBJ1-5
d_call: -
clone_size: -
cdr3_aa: ASSHDQGGGQPQH

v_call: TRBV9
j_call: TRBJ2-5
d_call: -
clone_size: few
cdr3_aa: ASSVDSTRETQY

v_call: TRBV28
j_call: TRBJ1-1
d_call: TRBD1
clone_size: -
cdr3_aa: ASSRPGQGSTEAF

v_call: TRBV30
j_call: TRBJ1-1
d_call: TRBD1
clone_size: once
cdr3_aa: AWSPHPGQVNTEAF

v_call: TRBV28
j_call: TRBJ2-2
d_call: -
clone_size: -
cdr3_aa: ASSFQGLHTGELF

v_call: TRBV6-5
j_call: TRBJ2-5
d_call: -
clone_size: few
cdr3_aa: ASSYSQVQETQY